The next 13 T cell receptor beta chains were all read from a single sample in a study of blood T cell repertoires in COVID-19. Clones were sequenced by immunoSEQ multiplex PCR, and TCRdb holds only the in-frame ones, with some missing. The sample carries approximately 97,000 clones, 90% recorded once. Input material: peripheral blood. The receptors derive from a man in his 60s with acute or convalescent COVID-19.

This chain connects TRBV2 to TRBJ1-1, with TRBD1 as a possible D gene (6 bases). The germline V and J ends were trimmed by 7 bases and 6 bases, with 15 bases remaining between them. CDR1 and CDR2 from the germline V gene are SNHLY and FYNNEI. The CDR3 runs 13 residues. This CDR3 is CASKTGIDAEAFF. CDR3 bases: TGTGCCAGCAAGACAGGAATCGACGCTGAAGCTTTCTTT.

V gene TRBV7-6 combines with J gene TRBJ1-2; D perhaps matches TRBD1 (6 bases). From germline, CDR1 is SGHVS and CDR2 FNYEAQ. The germline V and J ends were trimmed by 5 bases and 4 bases, with 14 bases remaining between them. The CDR3 runs 14 residues. CDR3 protein: CASSQDGQFYGYTF. For the CDR3, the DNA is TGTGCCAGCAGCCAAGACGGACAGTTCTATGGCTACACCTTC. Complete variable domain (other parts from reference TRBV7-6 and TRBJ1-2): GAGVSQSPRYKVTKRGQDVALRCDPISGHVSLYWYRQALGQGPEFLTYFNYEAQQDKSGLPNDRFSAERPEGSISTLTIQRTEQRDSAMYRCASSQDGQFYGYTFGSGTRLTVV.

This chain uses TRBV29-1 with TRBJ1-2; 8 bases match TRBD1. Germline V CDR1 and CDR2: SQVTM, ANQGSEA. The CDR3 contains 13 residues. The ends lost 7 bases at V and 4 bases at J; junction bases unmatched: 8. CDR3: CSAGTGPVYGYTF. The CDR3 DNA sequence: TGCAGCGCCGGGACAGGCCCCGTCTATGGCTACACCTTC.

This chain connects TRBV5-6 to TRBJ1-6; the D gene is possibly TRBD1 (5 bases). From germline, CDR1 is SGHDT and CDR2 YYEEEE. CDR3 length: 17 residues. V lost 1 base and J lost 7, with 18 bases in between. CDR3 sequence (DNA): TGTGCCAGCAGCTTGTGGAGTAACGTTGGGGGGAATTCACCCCTCCACTTT. It specifies CASSLWSNVGGNSPLHF.

This CDR3 is CASSALDRDYEQYV. For the CDR3, the DNA is TGTGCCAGCAGCGCGTTGGACAGGGACTACGAGCAGTACGTC. V usage is TRBV13 and J usage is TRBJ2-7, with 8 bases that match TRBD1. CDR1 is PRHDT, CDR2 FYEKMQ, per germline (reference sequence). The trim removed 5 bases at V and 3 bases at J, leaving 6 bases unmatched. CDR3 length: 14 amino acids.

The gene calls are TRBV19 and TRBJ1-2; D is undetermined. Germline loops: CDR1 LNHDA, CDR2 SQIVND (reference sequence). Trimming removed 5 bases at V and 4 bases at J, with 14 bases between. The CDR3 has 14 residues. The CDR3 protein is CASSVPPHSYGYTF. The CDR3 DNA sequence: TGTGCCAGTAGTGTCCCGCCCCACTCCTATGGCTACACCTTC.

The CDR3 spells CSARTGGLIIGYTF. The CDR3 nucleotides are TGCAGCGCTCGGACAGGGGGCCTCATTATTGGCTACACCTTC. This chain connects TRBV29-1 to TRBJ1-2; 11 bases agree with TRBD1. The V and J ends lost 7 bases and 7 bases, in that order; junction bases with no gene match: 11. The CDR3 runs to 14 residues. Per germline, CDR1 SQVTM and CDR2 ANQGSEA.

This clone turned up a few times. The chain joins TRBV24-1 to TRBJ2-5; D call uncertain. Germline CDR1 KGHDR, CDR2 SFDVKD. Deletions cut 0 bases from V and 0 bases from J, with 16 bases between. CDR3 length: 18 residues. CDR3 nucleotides: TGTGCCACCAGTGATTTGCCGATGGTGAGGCAATACCAAGAGACCCAGTACTTC. Encoded protein: CATSDLPMVRQYQETQYF.

The chain combines TRBV5-5 with TRBJ2-7, with 7 bases fitting TRBD1. The length of the CDR3 is 13 residues. Per germline, CDR1 SGHKS and CDR2 YYEKEE (reference sequence). V shed 1 base, J shed 3 bases, and the junction held 1 base outside the gene matches. CDR3: CASSLSGGYEQYV. CDR3 in DNA: TGTGCCAGCAGCTTGTCAGGGGGCTACGAGCAGTACGTC.

This clone has a single count. This chain connects TRBV7-2 to TRBJ2-5, with TRBD2 identical over 10 bases. V lost 3 bases, J lost 4 bases, and 5 bases stayed unmatched. CDR3 length: 15 residues. CDR1 is SGHTA and CDR2 is FQGNSA in the germline V gene. CDR3 region: CASSFPSGGLETQYF. CDR3 DNA sequence: TGTGCCAGCAGCTTCCCTAGCGGGGGTTTAGAGACCCAGTACTTC.

The chain uses TRBV9 and TRBJ2-1; 7 bases are a match to TRBD2. V trimming: 2 bases; J trimming: 6 bases; junction bases outside the gene matches: 2. The CDR3 contains 13 residues. Germline V gene lookup returns CDR1 SGDLS and CDR2 YYNGEE. CDR3 in amino acids: CASSVAGVNEQFF. The CDR3 DNA sequence: TGTGCCAGCAGCGTTGCGGGGGTCAATGAGCAGTTCTTC.

The chain has TRBV14 and TRBJ1-1; D possibly corresponds to TRBD1 (6 bases). V was pared by 1 base and J by 14 bases, with 17 bases between. CDR1 and CDR2 (germline): SGHDN, FVKESK. The CDR3 consists of 13 residues. Here the CDR3 reads CASSQGLGGTQFF. The CDR3 coding sequence is TGTGCCAGCAGCCAAGGTCTAGGGGGTACTCAGTTCTTT. The full variable domain, its missing parts supplied by reference TRBV14 and TRBJ1-1, is EAGVTQFPSHSVIEKGQTVTLRCDPISGHDNLYWYRRVMGKEIKFLLHFVKESKQDESGMPNNRFLAERTGGTYSTLKVQPAELEDSGVYFCASSQGLGGTQFFGQGTRLTVV.

The V call is TRBV19, the J call TRBJ2-3, with 8 positions matching TRBD2. V lost 6 bases, J lost 3 bases, and 5 bases stayed unmatched. Germline V gene lookup returns CDR1 LNHDA and CDR2 SQIVND (reference sequence). This CDR3 spans 14 amino acids. DNA of the CDR3: TGTGCCAGTAGCTTAGCGGGGTCAACAGATACGCAGTATTTT. This sequence encodes CASSLAGSTDTQYF.